This entry describes one TCR beta chain. This entry is derived from a study of blood T cell repertoires in COVID-19. This table comes from immunoSEQ multiplex PCR, and its TCRdb copy is limited to in-frame clones, with some not included. The sample holds around 300,000 clones; 85% to 90% are singletons and the top ten take approximately 2.9%. The receptor was isolated from a woman aged 30 to 39 with COVID-19, enrolled during active disease. The material sequenced was peripheral blood.

DNA of the CDR3: TGTGCCAGCCCCGAAACGCGTCGCGGGGAGCTGTTTTTT. Translated: CASPETRRGELFF. The chain is built from TRBV6-5 and TRBJ2-2; unclear D gene. Deletions cut 8 bases from V and 7 bases from J, with 14 bases between. The V gene's germline CDR1 is MNHEY and CDR2 SVGAGI. This CDR3 comprises 13 residues.